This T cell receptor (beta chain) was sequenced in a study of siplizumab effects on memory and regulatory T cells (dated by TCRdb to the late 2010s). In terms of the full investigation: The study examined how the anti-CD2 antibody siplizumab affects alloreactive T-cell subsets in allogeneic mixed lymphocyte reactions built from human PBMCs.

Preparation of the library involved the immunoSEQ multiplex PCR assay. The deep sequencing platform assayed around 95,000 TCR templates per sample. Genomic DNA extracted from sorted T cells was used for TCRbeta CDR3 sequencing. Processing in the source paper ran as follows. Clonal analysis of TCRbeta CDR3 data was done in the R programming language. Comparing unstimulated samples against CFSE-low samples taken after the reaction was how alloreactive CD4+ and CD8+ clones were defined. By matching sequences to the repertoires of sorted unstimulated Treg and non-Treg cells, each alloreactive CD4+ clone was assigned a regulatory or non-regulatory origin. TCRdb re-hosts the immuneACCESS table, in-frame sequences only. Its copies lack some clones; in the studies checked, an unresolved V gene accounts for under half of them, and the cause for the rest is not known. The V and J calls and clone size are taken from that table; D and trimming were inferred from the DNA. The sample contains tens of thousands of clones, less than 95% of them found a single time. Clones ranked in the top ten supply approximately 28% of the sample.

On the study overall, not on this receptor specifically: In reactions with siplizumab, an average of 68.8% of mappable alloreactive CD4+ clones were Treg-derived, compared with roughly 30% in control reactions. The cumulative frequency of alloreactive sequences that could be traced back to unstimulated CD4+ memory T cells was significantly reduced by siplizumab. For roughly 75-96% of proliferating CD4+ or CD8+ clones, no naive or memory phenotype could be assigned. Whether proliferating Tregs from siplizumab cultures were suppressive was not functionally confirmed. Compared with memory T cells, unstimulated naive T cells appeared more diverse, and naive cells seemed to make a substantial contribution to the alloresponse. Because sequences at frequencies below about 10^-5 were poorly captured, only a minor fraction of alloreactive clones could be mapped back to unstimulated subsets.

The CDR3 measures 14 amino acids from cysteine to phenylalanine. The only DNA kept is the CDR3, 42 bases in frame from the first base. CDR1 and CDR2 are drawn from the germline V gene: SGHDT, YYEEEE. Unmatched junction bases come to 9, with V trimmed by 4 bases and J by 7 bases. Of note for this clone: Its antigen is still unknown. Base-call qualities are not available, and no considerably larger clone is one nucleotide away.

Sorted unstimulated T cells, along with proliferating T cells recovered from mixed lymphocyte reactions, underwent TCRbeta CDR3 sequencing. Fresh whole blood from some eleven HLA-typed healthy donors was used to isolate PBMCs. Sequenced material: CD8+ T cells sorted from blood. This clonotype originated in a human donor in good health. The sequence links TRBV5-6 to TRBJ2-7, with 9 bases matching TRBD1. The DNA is TGTGCCAGCAGCAGGGGACAGGGAGTCTATGAGCAGTACTTC. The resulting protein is CASSRGQGVYEQYF.